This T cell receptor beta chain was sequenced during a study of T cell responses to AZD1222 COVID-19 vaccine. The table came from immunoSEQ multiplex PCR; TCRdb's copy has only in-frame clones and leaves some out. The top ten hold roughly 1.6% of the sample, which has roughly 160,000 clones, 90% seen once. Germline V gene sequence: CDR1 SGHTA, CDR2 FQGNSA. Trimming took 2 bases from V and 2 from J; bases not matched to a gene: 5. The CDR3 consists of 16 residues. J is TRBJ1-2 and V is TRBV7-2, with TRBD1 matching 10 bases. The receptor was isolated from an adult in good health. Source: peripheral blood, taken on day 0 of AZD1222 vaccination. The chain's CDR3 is CASSLFRDRGNYGYTF. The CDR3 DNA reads TGTGCCAGCAGCTTATTCCGGGACAGGGGAAACTATGGCTACACCTTC.